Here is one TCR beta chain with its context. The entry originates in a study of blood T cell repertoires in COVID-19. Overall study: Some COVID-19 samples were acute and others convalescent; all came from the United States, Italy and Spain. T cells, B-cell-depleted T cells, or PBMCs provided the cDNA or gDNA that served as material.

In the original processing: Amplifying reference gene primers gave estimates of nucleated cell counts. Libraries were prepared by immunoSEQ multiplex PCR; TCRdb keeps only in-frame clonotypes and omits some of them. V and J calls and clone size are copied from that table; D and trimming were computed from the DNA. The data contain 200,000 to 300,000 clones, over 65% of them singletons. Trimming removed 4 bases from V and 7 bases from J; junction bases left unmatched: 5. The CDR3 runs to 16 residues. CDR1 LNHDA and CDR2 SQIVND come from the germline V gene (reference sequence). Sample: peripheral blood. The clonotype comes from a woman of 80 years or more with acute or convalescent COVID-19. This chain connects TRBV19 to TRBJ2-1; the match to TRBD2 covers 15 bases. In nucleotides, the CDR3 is TGTGCCAGTAGTACTCCCGGGACTAGCGGGAGGAATGAGCAGTTCTTC. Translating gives CASSTPGTSGRNEQFF.